This T cell receptor beta chain appears in the sequencing data of a study of monozygotic twins with inflammatory bowel disease. This CDR3 contains 14 residues. Germline V lookup: CDR1 SGHKS, CDR2 YYEKEE (reference sequence). TCRdb reanalyzed the 5' RACE reads and collapses them to one entry per CDR3 protein, without DNA. This table lists 200,000 to 250,000 distinct CDR3 sequences. This TCR came from a human donor with ulcerative colitis or Crohn's disease, or a healthy co-twin of an affected twin (not recorded which). The sequenced sample consisted of blood. V is TRBV5-5 and J is TRBJ1-1. The CDR3: CASSWTTINTEAFF.